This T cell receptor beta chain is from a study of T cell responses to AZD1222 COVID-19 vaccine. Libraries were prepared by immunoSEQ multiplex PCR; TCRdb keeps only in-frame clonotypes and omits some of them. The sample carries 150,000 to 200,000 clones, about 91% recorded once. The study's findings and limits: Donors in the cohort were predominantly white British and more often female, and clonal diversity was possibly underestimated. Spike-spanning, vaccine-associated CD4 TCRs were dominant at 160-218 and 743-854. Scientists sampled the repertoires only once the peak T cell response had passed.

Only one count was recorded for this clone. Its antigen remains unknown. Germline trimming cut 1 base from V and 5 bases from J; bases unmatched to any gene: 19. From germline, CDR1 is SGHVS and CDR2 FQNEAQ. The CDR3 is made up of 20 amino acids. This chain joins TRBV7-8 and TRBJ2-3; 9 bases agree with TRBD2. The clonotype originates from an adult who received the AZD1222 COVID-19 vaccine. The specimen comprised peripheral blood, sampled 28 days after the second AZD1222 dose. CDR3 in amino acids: CASSLGRAGGPGGPIDTQYF. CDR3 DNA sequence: TGTGCCAGCAGCTTAGGTCGAGCGGGGGGCCCCGGAGGGCCGATAGATACGCAGTATTTT.